This T cell receptor (beta chain) is from a study of blood T cell repertoires in COVID-19 (dated by TCRdb to the early 2020s). Looking at the study overall: Samples covering the acute and convalescent phases of COVID-19 were provided by collaborators in the United States, Italy and Spain. The material from the prospective study consisted of cDNA or gDNA derived from T cells, B-cell-depleted T cells, or PBMCs. Deeply sampled blood TCRbeta repertoires from subjects exposed to, actively infected with, or recovered from COVID-19 were included in the dataset. The repertoires were made available in a free public database intended to serve as a resource for research on the immune response to SARS-CoV-2. Samples came from the ongoing ImmuneRACE study (first 160 participants) plus 1,254 subjects from 6 global collaborators. A de-identified subject ID, COVID-19 status, age in years and sex were almost always included in the sample metadata. Where available, HLA class I and class II types were taken from metadata supplied by the sample provider and were not determined by assay-based typing.

The immunoSEQ Assay, a bias-controlled multiplex PCR, was used to amplify TCRbeta CDR3 regions from genomic DNA. On the authors' methods: The number of nucleated cells in each sample was estimated from the amplification of reference gene primers within the assay. Sequence reads were collapsed and filtered to measure the absolute abundance of every unique TCRbeta CDR3 rearrangement. For each sample, productive Simpson clonality was calculated by taking the square root of Simpson's diversity index across productive rearrangements. Held by TCRdb, this immuneACCESS table contains in-frame sequences only and omits some clones. Under half of the omission traces to an unresolved V gene where checked; the cause of the rest is unknown. The V and J calls and clone size come from that table; D and trimming were worked out from the DNA. Present in this sample are 150,000 to 200,000 clones, 84% of which were seen just once. The ten largest clones capture approximately 14% of the sample.

Summary of the overall study and its limitations: The quantity of clinical and demographic metadata differed by source and by participant and was supplied without curation.

Comments on this clone: It has no known antigen specificity. Qualities for individual bases were not recorded, and no much larger clone is one base off.

In the prospective study, participants were roughly 18 to 95 years old, resided in about two dozen geographic areas of the United States, and were enrolled through a virtual design. In the prospective study, cohorts were assigned on the basis of participant-reported clinical history obtained from a screening survey and a study questionnaire. ImmuneRACE Cohort 3 recovered participants were defined by two consecutive negative NP/OP PCR tests, healthcare professional clearance, or symptom resolution. Mobile phlebotomists in the prospective study collected whole blood, serum and a nasopharyngeal or oropharyngeal swab from every participant. Prospective study participants could optionally give additional blood draws and questionnaires over an approximately two-month period. Before DNA extraction, blood samples from the prospective study were shipped at room temperature or frozen. Via the germline V gene, CDR1 is SNHLY and CDR2 FYNNEI. Including cysteine and phenylalanine, the CDR3 has 13 amino acids. Here the CDR3 DNA is all that survives: 39 bases in frame from base 1. V ends up 6 bases short and J 4 bases short, with an unmatched junction base count of 3.

This TCR derives from a man between 50 and 59 years old who had recovered from COVID-19. The chain uses TRBV2 and TRBJ1-1; 9 central bases correspond to TRBD1. The sample taken for sequencing was PBMCs or T cells enriched from blood (not recorded which). The sequence in DNA is TGTGCCAGCAGGGGACAGGGATCCACTGAAGCTTTCTTT. This codes for CASRGQGSTEAFF. When the CDR3 is completed using the reference TRBV2 and TRBJ1-1 genes on either side, the full variable domain is EPEVTQTPSHQVTQMGQEVILRCVPISNHLYFYWYRQILGQKVEFLVSFYNNEISEKSEIFDDQFSVERPDGSNFTLKIRSTKLEDSAMYFCASRGQGSTEAFFGQGTRLTVV.